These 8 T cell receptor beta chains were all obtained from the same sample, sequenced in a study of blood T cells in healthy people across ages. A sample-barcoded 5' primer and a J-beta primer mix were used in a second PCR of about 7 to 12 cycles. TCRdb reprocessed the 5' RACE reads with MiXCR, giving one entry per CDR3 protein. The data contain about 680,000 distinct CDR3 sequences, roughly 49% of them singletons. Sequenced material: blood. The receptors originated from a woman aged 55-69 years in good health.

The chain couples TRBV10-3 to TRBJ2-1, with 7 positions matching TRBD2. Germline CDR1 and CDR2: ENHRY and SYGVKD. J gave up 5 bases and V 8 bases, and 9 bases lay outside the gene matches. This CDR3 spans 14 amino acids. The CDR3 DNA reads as TGTGCCATCCAAGGGGCTAGCGGACACAATGAGCAGTTCTTC. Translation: CAIQGASGHNEQFF.

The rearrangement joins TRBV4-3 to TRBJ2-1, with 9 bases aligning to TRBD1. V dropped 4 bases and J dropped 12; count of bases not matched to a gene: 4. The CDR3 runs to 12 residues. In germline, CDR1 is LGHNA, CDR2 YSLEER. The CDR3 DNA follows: TGCGCCAGCAGCCTAATGGGACAGGGGCAGTTCTTC. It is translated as CASSLMGQGQFF.

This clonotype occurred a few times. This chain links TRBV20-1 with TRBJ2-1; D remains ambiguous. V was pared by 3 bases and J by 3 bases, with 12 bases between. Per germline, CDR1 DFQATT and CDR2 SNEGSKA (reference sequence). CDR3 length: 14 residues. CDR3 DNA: TGCAGTGCTAGTGCCCGCCCAGACTACAATGAGCAGTTCTTC. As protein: CSASARPDYNEQFF.

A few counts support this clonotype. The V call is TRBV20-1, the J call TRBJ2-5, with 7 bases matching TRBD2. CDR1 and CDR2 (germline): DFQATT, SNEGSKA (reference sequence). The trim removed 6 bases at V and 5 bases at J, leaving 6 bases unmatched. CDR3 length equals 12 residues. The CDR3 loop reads CSAKGLVETQYF. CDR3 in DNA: TGCAGTGCCAAAGGACTAGTCGAGACCCAGTACTTC.

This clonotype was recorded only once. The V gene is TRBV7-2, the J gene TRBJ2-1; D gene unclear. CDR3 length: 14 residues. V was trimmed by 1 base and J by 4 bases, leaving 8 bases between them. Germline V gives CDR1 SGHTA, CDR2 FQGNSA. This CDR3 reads CASSLGLIYNEQFF. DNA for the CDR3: TGTGCCAGCAGCTTAGGGCTGATATACAATGAGCAGTTCTTC.

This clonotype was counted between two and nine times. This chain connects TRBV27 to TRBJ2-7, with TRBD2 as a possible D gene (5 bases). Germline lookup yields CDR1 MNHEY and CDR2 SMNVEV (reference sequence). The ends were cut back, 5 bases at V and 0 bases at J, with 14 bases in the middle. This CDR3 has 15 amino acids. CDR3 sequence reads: CASSSRGRGSYEQYF. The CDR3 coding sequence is TGTGCCAGCAGTAGCCGGGGTCGCGGCTCCTACGAGCAGTACTTC.

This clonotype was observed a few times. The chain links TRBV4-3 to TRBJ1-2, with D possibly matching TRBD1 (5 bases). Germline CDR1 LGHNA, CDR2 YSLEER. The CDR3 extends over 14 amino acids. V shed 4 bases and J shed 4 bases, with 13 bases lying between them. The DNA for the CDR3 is TGCGCCAGCAGCCCCGGGGGAGAAGGCTATGGCTACACCTTC. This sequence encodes CASSPGGEGYGYTF.

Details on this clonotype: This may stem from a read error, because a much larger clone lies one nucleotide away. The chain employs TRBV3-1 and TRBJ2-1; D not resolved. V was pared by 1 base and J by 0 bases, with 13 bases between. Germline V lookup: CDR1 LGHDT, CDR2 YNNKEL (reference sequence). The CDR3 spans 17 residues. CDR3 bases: TGTGCCAGCAGCCAAGCTTGTGAAGGCCCCTCCTACAATGAGCAGTTCTTC. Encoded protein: CASSQACEGPSYNEQFF.